The rows below give T cell receptor beta chains drawn from one sample of a study of T cells after yellow fever vaccination. TCRdb fed the 5' RACE reads into MiXCR, producing one record per CDR3 protein. This sample carries nearly 300,000 distinct CDR3 sequences, 7.5% to 9.5% of them seen once, and the ten largest clones take around 3.3%. This material consisted of CD4+ T cells sorted from PBMCs, taken 5 days after the yellow fever booster vaccination. These receptors came from a young man who received the YFV17D yellow fever vaccine. The CDR3 runs from the conserved cysteine through the conserved F or W. The order of the fields is J gene, V gene, clone size, D gene, CDR3 DNA, CDR3 protein. A D gene is named only where the DNA matches it firmly. A row's size may be missing; if present it is once, few, many or a size class.

j_gene: TRBJ1-5; v_gene: TRBV7-2; abundance: many; d_gene: NA; CDR3nt: TGTGCCAGCAGCTTAGTGTGGGGGGCTTCAAATCAGCCCCAGCATTTT; CDR3aa: CASSLVWGASNQPQHF
j_gene: TRBJ2-7; v_gene: TRBV5-1; abundance: many; d_gene: NA; CDR3nt: TGCGCCAGCAGCTTGGAGGGAATCAGGGACGAGCAGTACTTC; CDR3aa: CASSLEGIRDEQYF
j_gene: TRBJ2-3; v_gene: TRBV10-3; abundance: few; d_gene: NA; CDR3nt: TGTGCCATCAGTGAGTCCGGGAGCACAGATACGCAGTATTTT; CDR3aa: CAISESGSTDTQYF
j_gene: TRBJ2-7; v_gene: TRBV29-1; abundance: NA; d_gene: TRBD2; CDR3nt: TGCAGCGTTCGAGCGGGGCCCTCCTACGAGCAGTACTTC; CDR3aa: CSVRAGPSYEQYF
j_gene: TRBJ2-3; v_gene: TRBV9; abundance: few; d_gene: NA; CDR3nt: TGTGCCAGCACTTGGGGTGGCACCCGAGATACGCAGTATTTT; CDR3aa: CASTWGGTRDTQYF
j_gene: TRBJ2-5; v_gene: TRBV20-1; abundance: few; d_gene: NA; CDR3nt: TGCAGTGCTAGTCCCGGGTGGGGAGAGACCCAGTACTTC; CDR3aa: CSASPGWGETQYF
j_gene: TRBJ2-7; v_gene: TRBV5-1; abundance: NA; d_gene: TRBD1; CDR3nt: TGCGCCAGCGGAAGAGTAACGGGACAGGGGTCTCACGAGCAGTACTTC; CDR3aa: CASGRVTGQGSHEQYF
j_gene: TRBJ1-2; v_gene: TRBV7-3; abundance: many; d_gene: NA; CDR3nt: TGTGCCAGCAGCTCCTCAGCCCCTGACAGCTACACCTTC; CDR3aa: CASSSSAPDSYTF
j_gene: TRBJ2-4; v_gene: TRBV7-9; abundance: many; d_gene: NA; CDR3nt: TGTGCCAGCAGCTCCCAGGGGGGGCGAGGAAGAAACATTCAGTACTTC; CDR3aa: CASSSQGGRGRNIQYF
j_gene: TRBJ2-3; v_gene: TRBV12-3/TRBV12-4; abundance: NA; d_gene: NA; CDR3nt: TGTGCCAGCAGGATGACGGACCGGCGAGATACGCAGTATTTT; CDR3aa: CASRMTDRRDTQYF
j_gene: TRBJ2-7; v_gene: TRBV18; abundance: NA; d_gene: TRBD1; CDR3nt: TGTGCCAGCGCCCGGGACAGGGGCTACGAGCAGTACTTC; CDR3aa: CASARDRGYEQYF
j_gene: TRBJ2-1; v_gene: TRBV20-1; abundance: NA; d_gene: NA; CDR3nt: TGCAGTGCTAGTCGAGATTTCAATGAGCAGTTCTTC; CDR3aa: CSASRDFNEQFF